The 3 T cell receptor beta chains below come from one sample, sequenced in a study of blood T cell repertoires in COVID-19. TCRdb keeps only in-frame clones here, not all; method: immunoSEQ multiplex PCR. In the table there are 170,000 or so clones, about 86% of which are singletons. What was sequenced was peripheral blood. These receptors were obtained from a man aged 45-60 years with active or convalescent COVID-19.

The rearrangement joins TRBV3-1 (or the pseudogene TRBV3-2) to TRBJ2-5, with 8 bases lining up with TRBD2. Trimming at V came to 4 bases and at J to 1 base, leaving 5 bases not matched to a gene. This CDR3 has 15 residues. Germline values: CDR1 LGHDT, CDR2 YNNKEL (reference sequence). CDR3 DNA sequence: TGTGCCAGCAGCCTGGGGCGGGGGGTCCAAGAGACCCAGTACTTC. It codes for CASSLGRGVQETQYF.

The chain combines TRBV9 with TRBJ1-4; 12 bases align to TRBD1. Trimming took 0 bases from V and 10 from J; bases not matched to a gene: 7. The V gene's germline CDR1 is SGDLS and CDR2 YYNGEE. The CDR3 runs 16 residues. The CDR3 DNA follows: TGTGCCAGCAGCGTAGGGGGGACAGGGGGCTATGGAAAACTGTTTTTT. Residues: CASSVGGTGGYGKLFF. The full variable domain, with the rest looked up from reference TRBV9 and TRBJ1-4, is DSGVTQTPKHLITATGQRVTLRCSPRSGDLSVYWYQQSLDQGLQFLIQYYNGEERAKGNILERFSAQQFPDLHSELNLSSLELGDSALYFCASSVGGTGGYGKLFFGSGTQLSVL.

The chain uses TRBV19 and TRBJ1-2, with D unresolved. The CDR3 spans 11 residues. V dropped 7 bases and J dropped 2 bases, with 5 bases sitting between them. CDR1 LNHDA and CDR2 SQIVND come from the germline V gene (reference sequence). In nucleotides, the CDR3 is TGTGCCAGTAAGGAGAACTATGGCTACACCTTC. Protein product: CASKENYGYTF. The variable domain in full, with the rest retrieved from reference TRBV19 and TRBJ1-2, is DGGITQSPKYLFRKEGQNVTLSCEQNLNHDAMYWYRQDPGQGLRLIYYSQIVNDFQKGDIAEGYSVSREKKESFPLTVTSAQKNPTAFYLCASKENYGYTFGSGTRLTVV.